This T cell receptor (beta chain) is drawn from a study of T cells in Graves' hyperthyroidism and ophthalmopathy. Whole-study context: Blood was drawn when the patient was first diagnosed and still untreated.

Details on this clonotype: Its matching antigen is unknown. A much larger clone lies one base from this, so it may be a read error.

Uncontrolled infection, other autoimmune disease, pregnancy or lactation disqualified patients from enrolment. Diagnosis rested on symptoms, serum thyroxine and TRAb, thyroid ultrasound, and orbital computed tomography. Study observations and caveats: Ophthalmopathy cases were set apart from stable hyperthyroidism by a 13 V-J model.

TCR beta CDR3 regions were amplified from RNA. TCR CDR3 underwent first-round RT-PCR with the HTBI primer set. TCRdb re-called the multiplex PCR reads with MiXCR, one entry per CDR3 protein. This sample carries 600,000 to 800,000 distinct CDR3 sequences, roughly a third of them seen once, and the ten largest clones take less than 40%. Trimming removed 5 bases at V and 7 bases at J, with 14 bases between. CDR1 is LNHDA, CDR2 SQIVND, per germline (reference sequence). The CDR3 has 14 residues. Sequences were obtained from blood. The rearrangement joins TRBV19 to TRBJ1-4; D perhaps matches TRBD1 (5 bases). This TCR was sampled from a woman between 40 and 55 years old with Graves' hyperthyroidism. Here the CDR3 reads CASSYRRGIEKLFF. CDR3 DNA sequence: TGTGCCAGTAGTTATCGGCGGGGCATTGAAAAACTGTTTTTT. The full variable domain, with the rest looked up from reference TRBV19 and TRBJ1-4, is DGGITQSPKYLFRKEGQNVTLSCEQNLNHDAMYWYRQDPGQGLRLIYYSQIVNDFQKGDIAEGYSVSREKKESFPLTVTSAQKNPTAFYLCASSYRRGIEKLFFGSGTQLSVL.